This is a list of T cell receptor beta chains from one sample in a study of blood T cell repertoires in COVID-19. Sequencing used immunoSEQ multiplex PCR; TCRdb keeps in-frame clones, though not all of them. Of fewer than 250,000 clones in the sample, about 83% are singletons; the top ten hold about 2.5%. The specimen was peripheral blood. Receptors were obtained from a woman aged 40 to 50 with active or convalescent COVID-19. Each CDR3 is given with its conserved first and last residue. The order of the fields is V gene, J gene, D gene, CDR3 length, clone size, CDR3 DNA, CDR3 protein. D genes are given only for firm matches. Not every row has a clone size; where given, it reads once, few, many or a size class.

v_call: TRBV5-4
j_call: TRBJ2-3
d_call: TRBD2
cdr3_length: 17
clone_size: NA
cdr3_nt: TGTGCCAGCAGCTCGGAATTAGCGGGTGAGGCTACAGATACGCAGTATTTT
cdr3_aa: CASSSELAGEATDTQYF

v_call: TRBV11-2
j_call: TRBJ1-5
d_call: NA
cdr3_length: 13
clone_size: once
cdr3_nt: TGTGCCAGCAGCGACCGACAGCGTTCGCCCCAGCATTTT
cdr3_aa: CASSDRQRSPQHF

v_call: TRBV6-2/TRBV6-3
j_call: TRBJ2-7
d_call: NA
cdr3_length: 17
clone_size: NA
cdr3_nt: TGTGCCAGCAGTTACCTGCTAGGGACTCCCGGGACCTACGAGCAGTACTTC
cdr3_aa: CASSYLLGTPGTYEQYF

v_call: TRBV5-4
j_call: TRBJ1-2
d_call: TRBD1
cdr3_length: 15
clone_size: NA
cdr3_nt: TGTGCCAGCAGCTTAGAAGGACAGGCCCTCTATGGCTACACCTTC
cdr3_aa: CASSLEGQALYGYTF

v_call: TRBV2
j_call: TRBJ2-5
d_call: TRBD2
cdr3_length: 13
clone_size: NA
cdr3_nt: TGTGCCAGCGGACTAGCGGCACAAGAGACCCAGTACTTC
cdr3_aa: CASGLAAQETQYF

v_call: TRBV30
j_call: TRBJ2-5
d_call: TRBD2
cdr3_length: 13
clone_size: few
cdr3_nt: TGTGCCTGGAGGCGGGGGGGGCAAGAGACCCAGTACTTC
cdr3_aa: CAWRRGGQETQYF

v_call: TRBV10-3
j_call: TRBJ2-7
d_call: TRBD2
cdr3_length: 16
clone_size: NA
cdr3_nt: TGTGCCACCGACCTGCTAGCGGGGGCTTCTTGTCCCGAGCAGTACTTC
cdr3_aa: CATDLLAGASCPEQYF

v_call: TRBV11-3
j_call: TRBJ2-7
d_call: TRBD2
cdr3_length: 15
clone_size: NA
cdr3_nt: TGTGCCAGCAGCTTAGGACTAGCGGCTACCTACGAGCAGTACTTC
cdr3_aa: CASSLGLAATYEQYF

v_call: TRBV27
j_call: TRBJ1-2
d_call: TRBD1
cdr3_length: 14
clone_size: few
cdr3_nt: TGTGCCAGCAGTTTGATTTCAGGGGGCAGCGGCTACACCTTC
cdr3_aa: CASSLISGGSGYTF

v_call: TRBV25-1
j_call: TRBJ2-2
d_call: TRBD2
cdr3_length: 14
clone_size: NA
cdr3_nt: TGTGCCAGCAGTGGAGCGGGGGGAACCGGGGAGCTGTTTTTT
cdr3_aa: CASSGAGGTGELFF

v_call: TRBV27
j_call: TRBJ1-6
d_call: NA
cdr3_length: 15
clone_size: NA
cdr3_nt: TGTGCCAGCAGTTTAGCAGGACTCCTAGGGTCACCCCTCCACTTT
cdr3_aa: CASSLAGLLGSPLHF

v_call: TRBV7-2
j_call: TRBJ1-1
d_call: NA
cdr3_length: 13
clone_size: NA
cdr3_nt: TGTGCCAGCAGCTCGGGGGGTGGCACTGAAGCTTTCTTT
cdr3_aa: CASSSGGGTEAFF

v_call: TRBV12-3/TRBV12-4
j_call: TRBJ2-1
d_call: NA
cdr3_length: 12
clone_size: NA
cdr3_nt: TGTGCCACTCGGCCCGACAGCAATGAGCAGTTCTTC
cdr3_aa: CATRPDSNEQFF

v_call: TRBV30
j_call: TRBJ1-2
d_call: TRBD1
cdr3_length: 12
clone_size: NA
cdr3_nt: TGTGCCTGGAGAGCTACAGGGGCCGGCTACACCTTC
cdr3_aa: CAWRATGAGYTF

v_call: TRBV3-1/TRBV3-2
j_call: TRBJ1-1
d_call: TRBD1
cdr3_length: 14
clone_size: NA
cdr3_nt: TGTGCCAGCAGCCAAGGGGACAGGGGCACTGAAGCTTTCTTT
cdr3_aa: CASSQGDRGTEAFF

v_call: TRBV5-6
j_call: TRBJ1-6
d_call: TRBD1
cdr3_length: 13
clone_size: NA
cdr3_nt: TGTGCCAGCAGCGGACAGGTCACCGCAAGCCTCCACTTT
cdr3_aa: CASSGQVTASLHF

v_call: TRBV3-1/TRBV3-2
j_call: TRBJ2-7
d_call: NA
cdr3_length: 17
clone_size: NA
cdr3_nt: TGTGCCAGCAGCCAAGCCCTAGAGGGGGTCCGGGATCGAGAGCAGTACTTC
cdr3_aa: CASSQALEGVRDREQYF

v_call: TRBV7-2
j_call: TRBJ1-2
d_call: TRBD1
cdr3_length: 13
clone_size: NA
cdr3_nt: TGTGCCAGCGGGGGGACAGTCAACTATGGCTACACCTTC
cdr3_aa: CASGGTVNYGYTF

v_call: TRBV7-9
j_call: TRBJ1-5
d_call: NA
cdr3_length: 14
clone_size: NA
cdr3_nt: TGTGCCAGCAGCTTAGACAGCCTGGGTCAGCCCCAGCATTTT
cdr3_aa: CASSLDSLGQPQHF

v_call: TRBV6-4
j_call: TRBJ2-3
d_call: NA
cdr3_length: 14
clone_size: NA
cdr3_nt: TGTGCCAGCAGTGCCGGACTACGCACAGATACGCAGTATTTT
cdr3_aa: CASSAGLRTDTQYF

v_call: TRBV28
j_call: TRBJ2-7
d_call: TRBD1
cdr3_length: 15
clone_size: NA
cdr3_nt: TGTGCCAGCAGTTATACCGGGACAGGGACCTACGAGCAGTACTTC
cdr3_aa: CASSYTGTGTYEQYF

v_call: TRBV12-5
j_call: TRBJ1-1
d_call: NA
cdr3_length: 12
clone_size: NA
cdr3_nt: TGTGCTAGTGGTCGGGAAGTCACTGAAGCTTTCTTT
cdr3_aa: CASGREVTEAFF

v_call: TRBV12-3/TRBV12-4
j_call: TRBJ1-2
d_call: TRBD1
cdr3_length: 12
clone_size: NA
cdr3_nt: TGTGCCAGCAGTGGGACAGGCCCTGGCTACACCTTC
cdr3_aa: CASSGTGPGYTF

v_call: TRBV28
j_call: TRBJ2-7
d_call: TRBD2
cdr3_length: 15
clone_size: NA
cdr3_nt: TGTGCCAGCAGTTTGGGGGGGGTCCCAATCTACGAGCAGTACTTC
cdr3_aa: CASSLGGVPIYEQYF

v_call: TRBV28
j_call: TRBJ2-7
d_call: NA
cdr3_length: 12
clone_size: NA
cdr3_nt: TGTGCCAGCAGTTTTGCCAGGTACGAGCAGTACTTC
cdr3_aa: CASSFARYEQYF

v_call: TRBV7-9
j_call: TRBJ1-2
d_call: NA
cdr3_length: 13
clone_size: NA
cdr3_nt: TGTGCCAGCAGCTTATGGGAGTACTATGGCTACACCTTC
cdr3_aa: CASSLWEYYGYTF

v_call: TRBV30
j_call: TRBJ1-5
d_call: NA
cdr3_length: 12
clone_size: NA
cdr3_nt: TGTGCCTGGAGTGTACGGGGGCAGCCCCAGCATTTT
cdr3_aa: CAWSVRGQPQHF

v_call: TRBV14
j_call: TRBJ1-1
d_call: TRBD1
cdr3_length: 15
clone_size: NA
cdr3_nt: TGTGCCAGCAGCCTAACTTGGACAGGAGGCACTGAAGCTTTCTTT
cdr3_aa: CASSLTWTGGTEAFF

v_call: TRBV5-4
j_call: TRBJ1-2
d_call: NA
cdr3_length: 17
clone_size: NA
cdr3_nt: TGTGCCAGCAGCTTGGCCCCGAGGCAGGGGCGCCTCTATGGCTACACCTTC
cdr3_aa: CASSLAPRQGRLYGYTF

v_call: TRBV27
j_call: TRBJ1-4
d_call: TRBD1
cdr3_length: 14
clone_size: NA
cdr3_nt: TGTGCCAGCAGCGGGACAGGGGAGGGGGAAAAACTGTTTTTT
cdr3_aa: CASSGTGEGEKLFF

v_call: TRBV28
j_call: TRBJ1-2
d_call: TRBD1
cdr3_length: 17
clone_size: once
cdr3_nt: TGTGCCAGCAGTTTAGCCCTTGGACAGGGGACCTGGGGTGGCTACACCTTC
cdr3_aa: CASSLALGQGTWGGYTF

v_call: TRBV6-2/TRBV6-3
j_call: TRBJ1-5
d_call: NA
cdr3_length: 14
clone_size: NA
cdr3_nt: TGTGCCAGCAGTCCGCAGGCAGGGTTTCAGCCCCAGCATTTT
cdr3_aa: CASSPQAGFQPQHF

v_call: TRBV28
j_call: TRBJ1-5
d_call: NA
cdr3_length: 12
clone_size: NA
cdr3_nt: TGTGCCAGCCGGGGGAACAATCAGCCCCAGCATTTT
cdr3_aa: CASRGNNQPQHF

v_call: TRBV28
j_call: TRBJ2-3
d_call: NA
cdr3_length: 15
clone_size: NA
cdr3_nt: TGTGCCAGCAGTTTACTTTCGGGGTTGGGGGATACGCAGTATTTT
cdr3_aa: CASSLLSGLGDTQYF

v_call: TRBV19
j_call: TRBJ2-3
d_call: NA
cdr3_length: 12
clone_size: NA
cdr3_nt: TGTGCCAGTAGCACGGAGACAGATACGCAGTATTTT
cdr3_aa: CASSTETDTQYF

v_call: TRBV7-2
j_call: TRBJ2-7
d_call: TRBD2
cdr3_length: 15
clone_size: NA
cdr3_nt: TGTGCCAGCAAGACTAGCGGGGGGACATCCTACGAGCAGTACTTC
cdr3_aa: CASKTSGGTSYEQYF

v_call: TRBV5-5
j_call: TRBJ1-2
d_call: NA
cdr3_length: 13
clone_size: few
cdr3_nt: TGTGCCAGCAGCTTGGGACAGTCCTATGGCTACACCTTC
cdr3_aa: CASSLGQSYGYTF

v_call: TRBV6-1
j_call: TRBJ1-6
d_call: NA
cdr3_length: 15
clone_size: NA
cdr3_nt: TGTGCCAGCAGTGAAGCGCTTCGGGGGGATTCACCCCTCCACTTT
cdr3_aa: CASSEALRGDSPLHF